The 31 T cell receptor beta chains reported below all come from one sample, sequenced in a study of CD8 T cells in ankylosing spondylitis. Findings and caveats of the study: Blood from ankylosing spondylitis patients appeared to carry a characteristic eight-variant TCR beta motif.

TCRdb reanalysed the 5' RACE reads using MiXCR and keeps one entry per CDR3 protein. Among 500,000 to 550,000 distinct CDR3 sequences, roughly 13% were seen once, and the ten largest hold nearly 7%. Their antigen targets remain unknown. Sample: blood, either unsorted or a sorted T cell fraction (not recorded which). These receptors came from a male donor with ankylosing spondylitis.

This clonotype was found a few times. The chain employs TRBV12-3 or TRBV12-4 and TRBJ1-2; D might be TRBD1 (5 bases). Trimming took off 1 base at V and 5 bases at J, with 11 bases between the two ends. The CDR3 is 14 residues long. The CDR3 DNA is TGTGCCAGCAGTTTAGTGTCAGGGAAGTATGGCTACACCTTC. It translates to CASSLVSGKYGYTF.

The gene calls are TRBV20-1 and TRBJ2-5; the match to TRBD2 covers 9 bases. With 6 bases clipped from V and 5 bases from J, the junction kept 10 bases outside the gene matches. The CDR3 contains 14 residues. Germline V gene sequence: CDR1 DFQATT, CDR2 SNEGSKA (reference sequence). CDR3: CSAPERGAWETQYF. In DNA form, the CDR3 reads TGCAGTGCCCCCGAGCGGGGGGCGTGGGAGACCCAGTACTTC.

This clonotype was counted ten times or more. The chain combines TRBV20-1 with TRBJ1-4; D is undetermined. Germline CDR1 is DFQATT and CDR2 is SNEGSKA (reference sequence). The CDR3 consists of 14 residues. Trimming pared 0 bases from V and 10 bases from J, leaving 15 bases between. CDR3 amino acids: CSARDSERSGKLFF. The CDR3 bases are TGCAGTGCTAGAGACTCCGAGAGGTCTGGAAAACTGTTTTTT.

In its sample, this clonotype was seen a few times. This chain joins TRBV10-3 and TRBJ2-5; D is undetermined. This CDR3 is 12 amino acids long. V lost 6 bases and J 5 bases, leaving 10 bases between the germline ends. Germline loops: CDR1 ENHRY, CDR2 SYGVKD. In DNA form, the CDR3 reads TGTGCCATCAGCTCCCTGGGGGAGACCCAGTACTTC. This encodes CAISSLGETQYF.

The chain links TRBV7-2 to TRBJ2-3; no clear D gene. V was shortened by 4 bases and J by 2 bases, with 10 bases between the two germline ends. CDR3 length: 14 residues. Looked up from germline, CDR1 is SGHTA and CDR2 is FQGNSA. Written as DNA, the CDR3 is TGTGCCAGCAGCTACCTGGGAATCACAGATACGCAGTATTTT. Translated: CASSYLGITDTQYF.

This clonotype was seen a handful of times. The chain combines TRBV7-8 with TRBJ1-6; 8 bases align to TRBD1. The ends lost 4 bases at V and 9 bases at J; junction bases unmatched: 5. The CDR3 is made up of 14 amino acids. CDR1 is SGHVS, CDR2 FQNEAQ, per germline. For the CDR3, the DNA is TGTGCCAGCAGCTATGGGACAGGCGGTTCACCCCTCCACTTT. Its translation is CASSYGTGGSPLHF.

This clonotype was found a few times. The chain links TRBV10-2 to TRBJ2-3; possibly TRBD2 for D (6 bases). The CDR3 runs 15 residues. V was shortened by 1 base and J by 2 bases, with 10 bases between the two germline ends. Germline lookup yields CDR1 WSHSY and CDR2 SAAADI. CDR3 sequence reads: CASSEWSGDTDTQYF. The CDR3 DNA reads as TGCGCCAGCAGTGAGTGGTCGGGGGACACAGATACGCAGTATTTT.

The chain couples TRBV11-3 to TRBJ2-1; 7 nucleotides agree with TRBD1. This CDR3 is built from 13 residues. The germline V gene has CDR1 SGHNT and CDR2 YENEEA. With V trimmed by 3 bases and J by 10 bases, 6 bases remained unmatched. This chain's CDR3 is CASSFLTGFEQFF. CDR3 DNA sequence: TGTGCCAGCAGCTTCCTGACAGGGTTCGAGCAGTTCTTC. Full variable domain (outside the CDR3, taken from reference TRBV11-3 and TRBJ2-1): EAGVVQSPRYKIIEKKQPVAFWCNPISGHNTLYWYLQNLGQGPELLIRYENEEAVDDSQLPKDRFSAERLKGVDSTLKIQPAELGDSAVYLCASSFLTGFEQFFGPGTRLTVL.

The table lists this clonotype with a few counts. This chain links TRBV18 with TRBJ2-1, with 9 nucleotides matching TRBD1. Trimming removed 2 bases from V and 5 bases from J; junction bases left unmatched: 1. The CDR3 has 14 residues. Germline V gene data show CDR1 as KGHSH and CDR2 as LQKENI. The CDR3 sequence is CASSPWTGDNEQFF. CDR3 coding DNA: TGTGCCAGCTCACCATGGACAGGGGACAATGAGCAGTTCTTC.

This chain connects TRBV24-1 to TRBJ1-2, with a possible D match to TRBD1 (5 bases). V gave up 4 bases and J gave up 8 bases, with 16 bases separating them. CDR1 and CDR2 (germline): KGHDR, SFDVKD. The CDR3 length is 14 residues. This chain's CDR3 is CATSDSRGWEGYTF. The CDR3 DNA reads as TGTGCCACCAGTGACTCAAGGGGCTGGGAGGGCTACACCTTC.

This chain joins TRBV11-2 and TRBJ2-1; D tentatively fits TRBD1 or TRBD2 (5 bases each). This CDR3 is built from 16 residues. Trimming stripped 5 bases from V and 6 bases from J, with 20 bases between. The V gene's germline CDR1 is SGHAT and CDR2 FQNNGV. CDR3 sequence (DNA): TGTGCCAGCAGCCCCACTAGGGTGGGGGAAAGCAATGAGCAGTTCTTC. This translates into CASSPTRVGESNEQFF.

This chain joins TRBV4-1 and TRBJ2-1; TRBD1 agrees at 8 bases. Trimming removed 3 bases from V and 5 bases from J; junction bases left unmatched: 3. CDR3 length: 14 amino acids. Germline CDR1 and CDR2: MGHRA and YSYEKL. For the CDR3, the DNA is TGCGCCAGCAGCCATGGGACAGGTGACAATGAGCAGTTCTTC. Protein sequence: CASSHGTGDNEQFF.

This clonotype was recorded at least ten times. This sequence joins TRBV7-2 and TRBJ2-1; 11 bases fit TRBD2. J was trimmed by 5 bases and V by 5 bases; bases with no gene match: 5. Germline lookup yields CDR1 SGHTA and CDR2 FQGNSA. This CDR3 contains 15 residues. The CDR3 sequence is CASSPGLAANNEQFF. For the CDR3, the DNA is TGTGCCAGCAGCCCGGGACTAGCGGCAAACAATGAGCAGTTCTTC.

This clonotype was seen only a few times. The chain employs TRBV20-1 and TRBJ1-1, with D perhaps TRBD1 (6 bases). Germline V gene sequence: CDR1 DFQATT, CDR2 SNEGSKA (reference sequence). This CDR3 spans 14 amino acids. V lost 2 bases, J lost 2 bases, and 12 bases lay in between. The CDR3 DNA sequence: TGCAGTGCTAGATGGGGGCATGAAAACACTGAAGCTTTCTTT. Translating it yields CSARWGHENTEAFF.

The rearrangement links TRBV3-1 to TRBJ1-1; D may be TRBD1 (5 bases). Between the trimmed V and J ends, which lost 0 bases and 8 bases, there was a span of 13 bases. CDR1 and CDR2 from the germline V gene are LGHDT and YNNKEL (reference sequence). The CDR3 totals 14 residues. The CDR3 protein is CASSQDFTGREAFF. CDR3 in DNA: TGTGCCAGCAGCCAAGATTTTACAGGTCGGGAAGCTTTCTTT. Drawing the rest from reference TRBV3-1 and TRBJ1-1, the complete variable domain is DTAVSQTPKYLVTQMGNDKSIKCEQNLGHDTMYWYKQDSKKFLKIMFSYNNKELIINETVPNRFSPKSPDKAHLNLHINSLELGDSAVYFCASSQDFTGREAFFGQGTRLTVV.

The chain is built from TRBV7-2 and TRBJ2-1, with D perhaps matching TRBD2 (6 bases). The CDR3 is 14 residues long. Trimming took 7 bases from V and 0 from J, leaving 10 bases between them. CDR1 is SGHTA and CDR2 is FQGNSA in the germline V gene. CDR3 nucleotides: TGTGCCAGCAAAGCGGGTCCCTCCTACAATGAGCAGTTCTTC. Its protein is CASKAGPSYNEQFF.

This clonotype has just a few counts. The chain joins TRBV3-1 to TRBJ2-7; D is perhaps TRBD2 (6 bases). Germline CDR1 reads LGHDT; CDR2 reads YNNKEL (reference sequence). The CDR3 sequence is 19 residues long. Trimming cost V 3 bases and J 7 bases, with 31 bases left between them. CDR3 bases: TGTGCCAGCAGCCAGGCCTGGGAGGATCATGGACTACAAACCTCGGAGCAGTACGTC. Amino acids: CASSQAWEDHGLQTSEQYV.

This clonotype was detected only a few times. The V and J genes are TRBV6-1 and TRBJ2-3; D call uncertain. Between the trimmed V and J ends, which lost 7 bases and 3 bases, there was a span of 11 bases. The CDR3 extends over 13 amino acids. Per the germline V gene, CDR1 is MNHNS and CDR2 is SASEGT. CDR3 sequence: CASTRLGTDTQYF. CDR3 sequence (DNA): TGTGCCAGCACCCGCCTTGGAACAGATACGCAGTATTTT.

This chain uses TRBV12-3 or TRBV12-4 with TRBJ2-7; the D is unclear. The CDR3 length is 15 residues. Trimming shortened V by 10 bases and J by 1 base, and 20 bases separated the two germline ends. CDR3 region: CATSTEGRKSYEQYF. The DNA of the CDR3 is TGTGCCACCTCTACAGAAGGGCGGAAATCCTACGAGCAGTACTTC.

This clonotype occurred a few times. The chain is built from TRBV7-2 and TRBJ2-5, with 11 nucleotides matching TRBD1. From germline, CDR1 is SGHTA and CDR2 FQGNSA. The CDR3 sequence is 16 residues long. With 6 bases clipped from V and 10 bases from J, the junction kept 16 bases outside the gene matches. CDR3 loop: CASRSSGQGASRIQYF. CDR3 DNA: TGTGCCAGCAGATCCAGCGGACAGGGGGCATCCCGGATCCAGTACTTC.

V usage is TRBV11-3 and J usage is TRBJ1-1, with 7 bases that match TRBD1. V shed 5 bases, J shed 1 base, and the junction held 10 bases outside the gene matches. CDR1 is SGHNT and CDR2 is YENEEA in the germline V gene. This CDR3 is 16 amino acids long. The CDR3 is CASSPNDRVRNTEAFF. As DNA, the CDR3 is TGTGCCAGCAGCCCAAACGACAGGGTCCGGAACACTGAAGCTTTCTTT.

The rearrangement joins TRBV2 to TRBJ1-1; D uncertain. V dropped 7 bases and J dropped 4 bases, with 13 bases sitting between them. This CDR3 spans 13 amino acids. The germline gives CDR1 SNHLY, CDR2 FYNNEI. The CDR3 loop reads CASNAIVGTEAFF. CDR3 bases: TGTGCCAGCAATGCCATAGTAGGCACTGAAGCTTTCTTT.

This clonotype was seen many times. The chain combines TRBV7-2 with TRBJ2-3; the D gene could be TRBD1 or TRBD2 (5 bases each). Trimming stripped 2 bases from V and 2 bases from J, with 11 bases between. The CDR3 is 15 residues long. Germline lookup yields CDR1 SGHTA and CDR2 FQGNSA. CDR3 nucleotide sequence: TGTGCCAGCAGCTTAATCGGGGCTTCCACAGATACGCAGTATTTT. This encodes CASSLIGASTDTQYF.

This clonotype was detected a few times. The chain carries TRBV7-8 and TRBJ1-3; weak D call: TRBD1 (5 bases). This CDR3 region has 14 residues. Germline CDR1 reads SGHVS; CDR2 reads FQNEAQ. The V gene lost 2 bases and the J gene lost 4 bases, with 9 bases spanning the gap. CDR3 coding DNA: TGTGCCAGCAGCTTAAAGGACATCGGAAACACCATATATTTT. Its translation: CASSLKDIGNTIYF.

This chain joins TRBV19 and TRBJ1-5; D is undetermined. The ends were cut back, 6 bases at V and 5 bases at J, with 11 bases in the middle. This CDR3 contains 13 residues. Germline V gene data show CDR1 as LNHDA and CDR2 as SQIVND (reference sequence). The CDR3 nucleotides read TGTGCCAGTAGGCCTCAGCGGGATCAGCCCCAGCATTTT. Its translation: CASRPQRDQPQHF.

This clonotype was found a few times. V gene TRBV28 combines with J gene TRBJ2-7, with D perhaps matching TRBD1 or TRBD2 (5 bases each). Trimming shortened V by 6 bases and J by 2 bases, and 17 bases separated the two germline ends. The CDR3 is 15 amino acids. Germline values: CDR1 MDHEN, CDR2 SYDVKM. CDR3 sequence reads: CASSAAGTEAYEQYV. CDR3 in DNA: TGTGCCAGCAGCGCAGCCGGGACCGAGGCCTACGAGCAGTACGTC.

This clonotype was seen many times. The chain joins TRBV7-2 to TRBJ2-7; D is possibly TRBD1 or TRBD2 (6 bases each). The length of the CDR3 is 15 residues. The ends were cut back, 1 base at V and 2 bases at J, with 12 bases in the middle. The germline gives CDR1 SGHTA, CDR2 FQGNSA. CDR3 residues: CASSLVGGRAYEQYF. CDR3 bases: TGTGCCAGCAGCTTAGTGGGGGGCAGAGCCTACGAGCAGTACTTC.

This clonotype was picked up a small number of times. The CDR3 spells CASSQAGGAQFF. The CDR3 region has the DNA TGTGCCAGCAGCCAAGCCGGAGGTGCGCAGTTCTTC. The chain employs TRBV3-1 and TRBJ2-1, with a tentative D call TRBD2 (5 bases). Trimming left V 1 base short and J 12 bases short, with 10 bases between. Germline CDR1 reads LGHDT; CDR2 reads YNNKEL (reference sequence). The CDR3 consists of 12 residues.

CDR3 sequence (DNA): TGTGCCACCAGTGAGACAGGGGGTGGAAACACCATATATTTT. Translating it yields CATSETGGGNTIYF. The chain links TRBV24-1 to TRBJ1-3; 9 bases agree with TRBD1. The CDR3 length is 14 residues. J lost 3 bases, V lost 4 bases, and 0 bases had no gene match. The germline CDR1 and CDR2 sequences are KGHDR and SFDVKD.

This clonotype appeared a few times. Written as DNA, the CDR3 is TGTGCCAGCAGCCAGGGACTAGCGGAACAAGAGACCCAGTACTTC. Protein sequence: CASSQGLAEQETQYF. V usage is TRBV7-7 and J usage is TRBJ2-5, with 11 bases that match TRBD2. Germline V gives CDR1 SSHAT, CDR2 FNYEAQ (reference sequence). V was clipped by 5 bases and J by 2 bases; unmatched bases: 4. The CDR3 sequence is 15 residues long.

This clonotype was seen many times. The chain carries TRBV9 and TRBJ1-1; D call uncertain. The length of the CDR3 is 14 residues. The V end was cut by 4 bases, the J end by 4 bases, with 14 bases between. Germline V lookup: CDR1 SGDLS, CDR2 YYNGEE. The chain's CDR3 is CASSLGGSGTEAFF. In DNA, the CDR3 is TGTGCCAGCAGCCTTGGAGGGAGTGGCACTGAAGCTTTCTTT.